This is a list of T cell receptor beta chains from one sample in a study of cytomegalovirus exposure and HLA in healthy donors. The assay was immunoSEQ multiplex PCR, and TCRdb's table has in-frame clones only and misses some. Of approximately 150,000 clones in the sample, 76% are singletons; the top ten hold 1.5% to 2%. Sequenced: PBMCs. All receptors derive from a woman between 40 and 50 years old in good health and CMV-seronegative. Each CDR3 is given without its conserved first and last residue.

TRBV6-1	TRBJ2-7	ASKLAGVSSYEQY
TRBV13	TRBJ2-7	ASSFPSASYEQY
TRBV30	TRBJ2-5	AWSGASGGTQY
TRBV6-1	TRBJ2-5	ASRGTVPQETQY
TRBV11-2	TRBJ1-5	ASSLTTDQPQH
TRBV27	TRBJ1-5	ASRDRGQSSPQH
TRBV18	TRBJ1-1	ASSPGQLEAF
TRBV19	TRBJ1-1	ASSRFMVKQHENTEAF
TRBV6-5	TRBJ1-2	ASSYRQTAYGYT
TRBV19	TRBJ1-5	ASSTTDYSNQPQH
TRBV4-1	TRBJ1-6	ASSQKDQTGMSASPLH
TRBV15	TRBJ1-5	ATSRQGLAGSQPQH
TRBV7-9	TRBJ2-5	ARGAVVKGQETQY
TRBV19	TRBJ1-2	ATAGTGIGGYT
TRBV6-1	TRBJ2-2	ASRGQSNTGELF
TRBV5-1	TRBJ1-3	ASSVGTTSGNTIY
TRBV6-1	TRBJ2-2	ASSARDRGQGTGELF
TRBV6-5	TRBJ2-7	ASSSMAVWYEQY
TRBV6-1	TRBJ1-2	ASSEAGQISYGYT
TRBV5-1	TRBJ1-2	ASSLSGQGASGYT
TRBV5-1	TRBJ2-1	ASSLAPAGFGEQF
TRBV6-1	TRBJ1-2	ASSFLDRGYGYT
TRBV21-1	TRBJ2-1	ASSPRPTGAPYNEQF
TRBV6-6	TRBJ1-5	ASRHSGTEDYQPQH
TRBV4-2	TRBJ2-3	ASSQSMRGDTDTQY
TRBV6-5	TRBJ2-2	ASSYWAGVTGELF
TRBV9	TRBJ2-2	ASTPTSSTGELF
TRBV4-1	TRBJ1-4	ASSPGYRGPQEKLF
TRBV14	TRBJ1-4	ASSQSRDGSTNEKLF
TRBV15	TRBJ2-7	ATSRARDEQY
TRBV4-1	TRBJ2-1	ASSQDGDSLGRNEQF
TRBV19	TRBJ1-6	ASSPGFRGWSPLH
TRBV25-1	TRBJ1-2	ASTQDHRAGYT
TRBV11-2	TRBJ1-2	ASSPGGASYGYT
TRBV19	TRBJ2-3	ASSKGIPGLAGVTDTQY
TRBV15	TRBJ2-7	ATSRGGGGRSYEQY
TRBV6-5	TRBJ1-1	ASSADGTGEPEAF
TRBV29-1	TRBJ1-1	SARGAQNTEAF
TRBV11-2	TRBJ1-2	ASSPLRQGRNYGYT
TRBV6-1	TRBJ1-6	ASSGRDRSPYNSPLH
TRBV11-2	TRBJ2-3	ASSLAGTDTQY
TRBV19	TRBJ1-1	ASSARTDGYTEAF
TRBV7-9	TRBJ2-7	SSSSWASALEQY
TRBV29-1	TRBJ2-1	SVDGLRSGLEQF
TRBV4-1	TRBJ2-1	ASSQPKAGASSYNEQF
TRBV27	TRBJ2-7	ASSSSLYEQY
TRBV2	TRBJ1-1	ADTLQGGLNTEAF
TRBV5-1	TRBJ2-5	ASSLESGGAARGYEQH
TRBV27	TRBJ1-5	ASSFSGGGQPQH
TRBV7-9	TRBJ2-2	ASSLGRTENTGELF
TRBV2	TRBJ2-2	ASRRLRNTGELF
TRBV7-6	TRBJ1-1	ASSLNRGLGEAF
TRBV21-1	TRBJ2-2	ASSKPSGRAPGELF
TRBV28	TRBJ1-5	ASVGGDQPQH